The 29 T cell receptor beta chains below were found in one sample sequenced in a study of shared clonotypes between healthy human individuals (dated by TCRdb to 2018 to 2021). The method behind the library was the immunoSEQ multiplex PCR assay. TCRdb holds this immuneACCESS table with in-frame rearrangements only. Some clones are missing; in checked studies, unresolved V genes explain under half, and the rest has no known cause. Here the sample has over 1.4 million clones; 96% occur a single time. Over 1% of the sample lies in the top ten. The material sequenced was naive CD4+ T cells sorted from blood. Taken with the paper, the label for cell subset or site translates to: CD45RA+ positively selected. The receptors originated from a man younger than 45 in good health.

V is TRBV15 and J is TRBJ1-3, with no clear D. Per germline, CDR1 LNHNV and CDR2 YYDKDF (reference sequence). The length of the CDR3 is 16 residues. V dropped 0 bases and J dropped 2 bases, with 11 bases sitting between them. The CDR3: CATSREIGLTGNTIYF. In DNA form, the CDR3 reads TGTGCCACCAGCAGAGAGATCGGGCTTACTGGAAACACCATATATTTT. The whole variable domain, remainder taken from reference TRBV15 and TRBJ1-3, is DAMVIQNPRYQVTQFGKPVTLSCSQTLNHNVMYWYQQKSSQAPKLLFHYYDKDFNNEADTPDNFQSRRPNTSFCFLDIRSPGLGDTAMYLCATSREIGLTGNTIYFGEGSWLTVV.

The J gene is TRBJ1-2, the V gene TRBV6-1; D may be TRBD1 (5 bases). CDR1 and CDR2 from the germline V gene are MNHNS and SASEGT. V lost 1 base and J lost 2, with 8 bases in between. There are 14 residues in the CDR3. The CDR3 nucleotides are TGTGCCAGCAGTGAAGTGTACAGGAACTATGGCTACACCTTC. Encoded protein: CASSEVYRNYGYTF.

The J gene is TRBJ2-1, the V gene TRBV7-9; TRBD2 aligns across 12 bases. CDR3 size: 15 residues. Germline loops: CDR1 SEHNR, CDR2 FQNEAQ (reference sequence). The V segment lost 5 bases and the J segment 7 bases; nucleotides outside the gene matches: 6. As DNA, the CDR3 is TGTGCCAGCAGCATTTGGACTAGCGGGAAAAATGAGCAGTTCTTC. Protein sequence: CASSIWTSGKNEQFF.

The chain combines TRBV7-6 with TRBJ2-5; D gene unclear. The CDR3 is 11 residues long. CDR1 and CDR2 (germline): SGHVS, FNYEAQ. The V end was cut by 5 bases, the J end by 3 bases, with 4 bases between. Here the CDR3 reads CASSTEETQYF. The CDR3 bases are TGTGCCAGCAGCACCGAAGAGACCCAGTACTTC.

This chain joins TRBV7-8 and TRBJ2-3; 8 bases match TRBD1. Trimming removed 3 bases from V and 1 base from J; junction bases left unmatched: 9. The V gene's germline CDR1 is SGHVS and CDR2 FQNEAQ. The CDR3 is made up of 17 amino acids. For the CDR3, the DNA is TGTGCCAGCAGCTTGAGAAGACCGGGACAGGGCACAGATACGCAGTATTTT. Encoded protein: CASSLRRPGQGTDTQYF.

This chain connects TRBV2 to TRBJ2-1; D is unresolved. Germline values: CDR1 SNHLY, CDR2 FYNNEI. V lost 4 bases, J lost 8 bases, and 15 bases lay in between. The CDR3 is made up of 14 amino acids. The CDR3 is CASSVIYGSDEQFF. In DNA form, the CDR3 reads TGTGCCAGCAGTGTTATCTATGGCTCGGATGAGCAGTTCTTC. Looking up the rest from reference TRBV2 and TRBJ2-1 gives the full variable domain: EPEVTQTPSHQVTQMGQEVILRCVPISNHLYFYWYRQILGQKVEFLVSFYNNEISEKSEIFDDQFSVERPDGSNFTLKIRSTKLEDSAMYFCASSVIYGSDEQFFGPGTRLTVL.

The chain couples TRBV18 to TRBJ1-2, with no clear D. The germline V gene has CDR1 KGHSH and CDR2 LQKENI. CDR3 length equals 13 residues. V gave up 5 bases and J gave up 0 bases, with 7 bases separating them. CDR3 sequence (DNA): TGTGCCAGCTCAGAAAACCCTAACTATGGCTACACCTTC. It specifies CASSENPNYGYTF.

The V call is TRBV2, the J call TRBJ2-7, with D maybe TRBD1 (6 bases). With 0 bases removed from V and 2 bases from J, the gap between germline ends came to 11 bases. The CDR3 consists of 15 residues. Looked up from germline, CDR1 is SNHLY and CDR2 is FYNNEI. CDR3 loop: CASSEALRTAYEQYF. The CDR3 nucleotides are TGTGCCAGCAGTGAAGCGCTTAGGACAGCCTACGAGCAGTACTTC.

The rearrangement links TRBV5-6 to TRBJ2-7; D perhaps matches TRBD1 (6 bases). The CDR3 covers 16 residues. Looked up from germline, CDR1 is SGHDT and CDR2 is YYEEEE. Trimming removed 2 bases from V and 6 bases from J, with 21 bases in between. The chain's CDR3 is CASSFFIRQEPSEQYF. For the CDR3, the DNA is TGTGCCAGCAGCTTTTTTATCCGACAGGAGCCTAGCGAGCAGTACTTC.

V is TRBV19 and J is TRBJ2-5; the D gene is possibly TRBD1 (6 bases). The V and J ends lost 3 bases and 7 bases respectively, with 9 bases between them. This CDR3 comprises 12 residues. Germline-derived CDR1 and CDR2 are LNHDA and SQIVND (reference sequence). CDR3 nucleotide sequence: TGTGCCAGTAGTATGAGAGGGGGGACCCAGTACTTC. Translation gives CASSMRGGTQYF.

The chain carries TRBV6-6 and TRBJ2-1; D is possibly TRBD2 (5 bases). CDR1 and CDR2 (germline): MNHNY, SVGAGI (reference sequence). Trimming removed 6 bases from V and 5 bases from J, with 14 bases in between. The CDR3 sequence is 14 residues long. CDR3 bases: TGTGCCAGCAGGCCCGCGCTAGCCCACAATGAGCAGTTCTTC. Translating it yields CASRPALAHNEQFF.

The CDR3 DNA is TGTGCCAGCAGCGCCGGGGCCAGCTACGAGCAGTACTTC. Amino acid sequence: CASSAGASYEQYF. V is TRBV2 and J is TRBJ2-7; perhaps D is TRBD1 or TRBD2 (5 bases each). Trimming cost V 6 bases and J 3 bases, with 12 bases left between them. The CDR3 is 13 amino acids. The germline CDR1 and CDR2 sequences are SNHLY and FYNNEI.

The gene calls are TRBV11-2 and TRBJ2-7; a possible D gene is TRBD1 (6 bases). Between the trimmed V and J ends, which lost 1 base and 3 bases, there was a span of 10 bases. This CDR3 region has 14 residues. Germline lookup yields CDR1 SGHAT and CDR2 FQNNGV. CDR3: CASSLASGVYEQYF. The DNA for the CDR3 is TGTGCCAGCAGCTTAGCGTCAGGGGTCTACGAGCAGTACTTC.

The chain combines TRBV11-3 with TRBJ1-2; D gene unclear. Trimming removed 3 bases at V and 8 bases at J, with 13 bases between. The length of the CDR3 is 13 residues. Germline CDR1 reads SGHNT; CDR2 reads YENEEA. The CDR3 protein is CASSFKGSRGYTF. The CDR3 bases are TGTGCCAGCAGCTTCAAGGGCTCCCGCGGCTACACCTTC.

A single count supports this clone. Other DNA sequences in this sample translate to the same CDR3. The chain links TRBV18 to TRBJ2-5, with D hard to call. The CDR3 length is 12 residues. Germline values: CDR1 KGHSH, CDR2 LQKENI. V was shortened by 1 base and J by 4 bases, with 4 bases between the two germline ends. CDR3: CASSPRRETQYF. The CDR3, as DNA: TGTGCCAGCTCACCACGGCGAGAGACCCAGTACTTC.

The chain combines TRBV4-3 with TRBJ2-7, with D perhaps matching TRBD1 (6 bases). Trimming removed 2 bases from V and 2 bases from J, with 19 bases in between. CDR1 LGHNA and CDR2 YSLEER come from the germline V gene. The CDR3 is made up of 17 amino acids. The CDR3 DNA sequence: TGCGCCAGCAGCCAAAAAGGCACCCGGACAGACACCTACGAGCAGTACTTC. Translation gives CASSQKGTRTDTYEQYF.

The CDR3 region is CASSLVALDEQFF. The CDR3 bases are TGCGCCAGCAGCTTGGTAGCTTTGGATGAGCAGTTCTTC. This chain joins TRBV5-1 and TRBJ2-1; no firm D call. Trimming removed 0 bases at V and 8 bases at J, with 9 bases between. CDR3 size: 13 residues. CDR1 is SGHRS and CDR2 is YFSETQ in the germline V gene.

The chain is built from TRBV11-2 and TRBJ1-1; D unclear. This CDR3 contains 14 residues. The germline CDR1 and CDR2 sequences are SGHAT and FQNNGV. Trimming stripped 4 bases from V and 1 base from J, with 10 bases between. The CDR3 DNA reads TGTGCCAGCAGCTACGGTCAGGAGAACACTGAAGCTTTCTTT. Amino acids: CASSYGQENTEAFF.

CDR3 loop: CASSFPGRSNTEAFF. CDR3 coding DNA: TGTGCCAGCAGCTTCCCGGGACGGTCGAACACTGAAGCTTTCTTT. The genes are TRBV7-9 and TRBJ1-1; D may be TRBD1 (5 bases). The CDR3 is made up of 15 amino acids. Trimming shortened V by 3 bases and J by 1 base, and 12 bases separated the two germline ends. Germline V gene lookup returns CDR1 SEHNR and CDR2 FQNEAQ (reference sequence).

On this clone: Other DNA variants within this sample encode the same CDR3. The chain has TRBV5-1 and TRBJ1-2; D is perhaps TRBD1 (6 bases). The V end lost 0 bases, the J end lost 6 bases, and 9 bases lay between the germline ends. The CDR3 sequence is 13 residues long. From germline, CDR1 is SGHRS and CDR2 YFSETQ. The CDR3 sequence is CASSLAQGDGYTF. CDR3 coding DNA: TGCGCCAGCAGCTTGGCACAGGGCGATGGCTACACCTTC.

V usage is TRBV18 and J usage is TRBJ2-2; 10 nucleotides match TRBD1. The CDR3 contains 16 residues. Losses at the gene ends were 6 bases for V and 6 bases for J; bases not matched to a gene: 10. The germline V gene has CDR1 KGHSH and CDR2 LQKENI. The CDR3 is CASSPADRGSAGELFF. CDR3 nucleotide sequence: TGTGCCAGCTCGCCCGCGGACAGGGGGAGTGCCGGGGAGCTGTTTTTT. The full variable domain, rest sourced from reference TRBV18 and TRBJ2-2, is NAGVMQNPRHLVRRRGQEARLRCSPMKGHSHVYWYRQLPEEGLKFMVYLQKENIIDESGMPKERFSAEFPKEGPSILRIQQVVRGDSAAYFCASSPADRGSAGELFFGEGSRLTVL.

The CDR3 sequence: CASSAGFGYTF. CDR3 sequence (DNA): TGTGCCAGCAGTGCAGGGTTCGGCTACACCTTC. The J gene is TRBJ1-2, the V gene TRBV25-1; tentatively, D is TRBD1 (5 bases). CDR3 size: 11 residues. The V and J ends lost 4 bases and 8 bases respectively, with 8 bases between them. Germline V gene sequence: CDR1 MGHDK, CDR2 SYGVNS.

The CDR3 DNA follows: TGTGCCAGCAGCCTACGTGTAGGACAGGGAGATTACGAGCAGTACTTC. This translates into CASSLRVGQGDYEQYF. V is TRBV21-1 and J is TRBJ2-7; TRBD1, as called in the table, went unchecked against the DNA. TRBV21-1 is flagged as a pseudogene. CDR3 length equals 16 residues.

Written as DNA, the CDR3 is TGTGCCAGAAAGCGGACTAATATTAACTACGAGCAGTACTTC. It is translated as CARKRTNINYEQYF. The chain combines TRBV19 with TRBJ2-7, with D tentatively TRBD2 (6 bases). The CDR3 loop spans 14 amino acids. Trimming removed 9 bases from V and 3 bases from J, with 18 bases in between. Germline assignment: CDR1 LNHDA and CDR2 SQIVND (reference sequence). Complete variable domain (other parts from reference TRBV19 and TRBJ2-7): DGGITQSPKYLFRKEGQNVTLSCEQNLNHDAMYWYRQDPGQGLRLIYYSQIVNDFQKGDIAEGYSVSREKKESFPLTVTSAQKNPTAFYLCARKRTNINYEQYFGPGTRLTVT.

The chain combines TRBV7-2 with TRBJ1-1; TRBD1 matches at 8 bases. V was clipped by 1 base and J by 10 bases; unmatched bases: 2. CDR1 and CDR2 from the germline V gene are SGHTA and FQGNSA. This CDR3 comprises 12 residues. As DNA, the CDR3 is TGTGCCAGCAGCTTAGTAGGGACAGGAGCTTTCTTT. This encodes CASSLVGTGAFF.

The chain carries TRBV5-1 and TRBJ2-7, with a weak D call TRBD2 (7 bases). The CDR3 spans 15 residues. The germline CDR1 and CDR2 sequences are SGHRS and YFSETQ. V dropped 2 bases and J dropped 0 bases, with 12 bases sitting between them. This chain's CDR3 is CASSFGGGSSYEQYF. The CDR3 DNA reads TGCGCCAGCAGCTTCGGCGGGGGCAGCTCCTACGAGCAGTACTTC.

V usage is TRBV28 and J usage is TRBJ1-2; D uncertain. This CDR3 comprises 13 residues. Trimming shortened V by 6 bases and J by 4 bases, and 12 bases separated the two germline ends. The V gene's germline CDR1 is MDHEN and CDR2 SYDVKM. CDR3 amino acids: CASSRLHSYGYTF. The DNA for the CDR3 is TGTGCCAGCAGCAGGCTACACAGCTATGGCTACACCTTC.

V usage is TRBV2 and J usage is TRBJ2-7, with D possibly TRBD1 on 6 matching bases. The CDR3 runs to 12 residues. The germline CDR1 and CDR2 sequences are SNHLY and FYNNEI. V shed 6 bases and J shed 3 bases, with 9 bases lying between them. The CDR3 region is CASRVQGYEQYF. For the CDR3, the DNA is TGTGCCAGCAGGGTACAGGGCTACGAGCAGTACTTC.

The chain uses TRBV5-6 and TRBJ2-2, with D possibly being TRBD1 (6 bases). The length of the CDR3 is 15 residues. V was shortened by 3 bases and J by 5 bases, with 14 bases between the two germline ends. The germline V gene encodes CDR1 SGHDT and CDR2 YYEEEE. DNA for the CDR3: TGTGCCAGCAGCTCTCGACAGGATTTGACCGGGGAGCTGTTTTTT. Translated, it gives CASSSRQDLTGELFF.